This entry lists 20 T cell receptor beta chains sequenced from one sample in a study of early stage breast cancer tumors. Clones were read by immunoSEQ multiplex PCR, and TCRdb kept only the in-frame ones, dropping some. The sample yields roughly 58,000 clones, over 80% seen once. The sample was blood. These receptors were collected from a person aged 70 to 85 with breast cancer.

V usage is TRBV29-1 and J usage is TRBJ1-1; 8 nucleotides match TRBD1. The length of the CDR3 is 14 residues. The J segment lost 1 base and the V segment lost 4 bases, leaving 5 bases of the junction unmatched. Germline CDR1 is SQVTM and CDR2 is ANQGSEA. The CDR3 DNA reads TGCAGCGTTGGGTCGGGACAGGCGAACACTGAAGCTTTCTTT. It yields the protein CSVGSGQANTEAFF.

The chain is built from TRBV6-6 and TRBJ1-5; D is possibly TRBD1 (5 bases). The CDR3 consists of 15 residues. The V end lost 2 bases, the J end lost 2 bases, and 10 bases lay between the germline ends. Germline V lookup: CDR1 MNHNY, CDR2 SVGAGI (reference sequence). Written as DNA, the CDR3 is TGTGCCAGCAGTTACGGACACAGAGGCAATCAGCCCCAGCATTTT. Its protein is CASSYGHRGNQPQHF.

CDR3 nucleotides: TGTGCCAGCAGCGTCACGGCGGAGTATGACACCATATATTTT. Residues: CASSVTAEYDTIYF. V and J are TRBV9 and TRBJ1-3; D remains ambiguous. The germline V gene encodes CDR1 SGDLS and CDR2 YYNGEE. The CDR3 is 14 amino acids. Trimming shortened V by 2 bases and J by 8 bases, and 14 bases separated the two germline ends.

CDR3 loop: CATRTGGGTEAFF. Written as DNA, the CDR3 is TGCGCCACCCGGACAGGGGGAGGCACTGAAGCTTTCTTT. V and J are TRBV10-2 and TRBJ1-1; 10 nucleotides align to TRBD1. There are 13 residues in the CDR3. Germline values: CDR1 WSHSY, CDR2 SAAADI. J gave up 4 bases and V 10 bases, and 6 bases lay outside the gene matches.

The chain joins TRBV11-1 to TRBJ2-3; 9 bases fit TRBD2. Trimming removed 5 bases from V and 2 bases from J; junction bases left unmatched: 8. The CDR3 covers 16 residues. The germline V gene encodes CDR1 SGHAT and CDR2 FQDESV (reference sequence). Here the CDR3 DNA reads TGTGCCAGCAGCCCGGGGACTAGCCCTATCACAGATACGCAGTATTTT. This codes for CASSPGTSPITDTQYF.

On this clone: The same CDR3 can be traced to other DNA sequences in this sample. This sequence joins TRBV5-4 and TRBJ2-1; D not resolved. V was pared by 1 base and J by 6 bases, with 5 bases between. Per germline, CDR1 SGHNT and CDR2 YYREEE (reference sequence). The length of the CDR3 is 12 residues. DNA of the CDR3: TGTGCCAGCAGCTTGCCCTCCAATGAGCAGTTCTTC. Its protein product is CASSLPSNEQFF.

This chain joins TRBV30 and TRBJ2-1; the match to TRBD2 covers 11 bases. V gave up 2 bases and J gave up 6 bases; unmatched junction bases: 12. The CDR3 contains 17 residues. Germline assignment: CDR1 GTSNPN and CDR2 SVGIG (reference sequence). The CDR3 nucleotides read TGTGCCTGGAGTCTCTCCTTTAGCGGGGGGGCAGGCAATGAGCAGTTCTTC. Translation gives CAWSLSFSGGAGNEQFF.

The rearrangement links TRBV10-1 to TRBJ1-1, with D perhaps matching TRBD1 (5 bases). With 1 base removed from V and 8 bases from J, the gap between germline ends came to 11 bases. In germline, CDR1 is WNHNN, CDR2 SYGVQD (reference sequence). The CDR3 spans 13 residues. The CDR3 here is CASSELSGSEAFF. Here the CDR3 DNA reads TGCGCCAGCAGTGAGTTATCAGGGTCCGAAGCTTTCTTT.

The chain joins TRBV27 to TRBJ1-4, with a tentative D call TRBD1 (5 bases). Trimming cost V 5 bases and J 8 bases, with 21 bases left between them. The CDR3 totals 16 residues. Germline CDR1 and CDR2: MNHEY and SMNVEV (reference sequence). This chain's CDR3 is CASSRTGTEGREKLFF. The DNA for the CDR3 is TGTGCCAGCAGTCGGACCGGGACGGAGGGTAGGGAAAAACTGTTTTTT.

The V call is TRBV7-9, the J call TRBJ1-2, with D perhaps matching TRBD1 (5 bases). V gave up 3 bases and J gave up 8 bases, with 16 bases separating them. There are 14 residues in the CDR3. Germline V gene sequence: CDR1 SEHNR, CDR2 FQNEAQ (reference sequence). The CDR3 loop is CASSLSSDHRGYTF. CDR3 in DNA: TGTGCCAGCAGCTTGAGTTCGGACCACAGGGGCTACACCTTC.

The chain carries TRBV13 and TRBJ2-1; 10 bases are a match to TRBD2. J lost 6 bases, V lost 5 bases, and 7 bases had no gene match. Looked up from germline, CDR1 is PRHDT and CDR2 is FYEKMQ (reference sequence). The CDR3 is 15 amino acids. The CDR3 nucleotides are TGTGCCAGCAGCCAAGCGGGAGGGGGGATCAATGAGCAGTTCTTC. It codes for CASSQAGGGINEQFF.

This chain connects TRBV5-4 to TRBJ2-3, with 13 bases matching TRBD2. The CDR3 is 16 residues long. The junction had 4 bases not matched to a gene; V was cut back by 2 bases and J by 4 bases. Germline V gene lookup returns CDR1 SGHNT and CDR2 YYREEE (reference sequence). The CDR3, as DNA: TGTGCCAGCAGCTTACGGACTAGCGGGAGTGCAGATACGCAGTATTTT. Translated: CASSLRTSGSADTQYF.

CDR3 in amino acids: CASSSGNIGNIQYF. CDR3 sequence (DNA): TGTGCCAGCAGCTCGGGGAACATCGGAAACATTCAGTACTTC. The chain couples TRBV5-5 to TRBJ2-4; D may be TRBD2 (5 bases). This CDR3 is 14 amino acids long. Germline CDR1 SGHKS, CDR2 YYEKEE (reference sequence). Trimming pared 3 bases from V and 6 bases from J, leaving 13 bases between.

The CDR3 here is CASSLDRASTGELFF. The CDR3 coding sequence is TGTGCCAGCAGTCTAGACAGGGCTTCAACCGGGGAGCTGTTTTTT. This chain connects TRBV6-6 to TRBJ2-2; 7 nucleotides agree with TRBD1. CDR3 length equals 15 residues. Trimming removed 5 bases from V and 5 bases from J; junction bases left unmatched: 8. CDR1 and CDR2 from the germline V gene are MNHNY and SVGAGI (reference sequence).

CDR3 sequence (DNA): TGTGCCAGCAGTGAAGGAGGGTGGGCGCGCACTGAAGCTTTCTTT. The encoded protein is CASSEGGWARTEAFF. This chain joins TRBV6-1 and TRBJ1-1; no firm D call. There are 15 residues in the CDR3. V dropped 1 base and J dropped 4 bases, with 13 bases sitting between them. Germline-derived CDR1 and CDR2 are MNHNS and SASEGT.

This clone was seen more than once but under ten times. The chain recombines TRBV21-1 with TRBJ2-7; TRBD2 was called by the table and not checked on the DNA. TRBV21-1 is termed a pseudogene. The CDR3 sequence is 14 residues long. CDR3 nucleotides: TGTGCCAGCAGCAAAGAGGAGGTTTTTAACGAGCAGTACTTC. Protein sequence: CASSKEEVFNEQYF.

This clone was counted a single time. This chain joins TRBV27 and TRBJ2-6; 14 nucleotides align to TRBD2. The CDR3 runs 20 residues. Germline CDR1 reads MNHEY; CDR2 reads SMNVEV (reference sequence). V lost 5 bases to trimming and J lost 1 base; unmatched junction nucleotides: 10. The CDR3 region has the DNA TGTGCCAGCAGTCTCAGACTAGCGGGGGGGAAACTATCTGGGGCCAACGTCCTGACTTTC. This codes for CASSLRLAGGKLSGANVLTF.

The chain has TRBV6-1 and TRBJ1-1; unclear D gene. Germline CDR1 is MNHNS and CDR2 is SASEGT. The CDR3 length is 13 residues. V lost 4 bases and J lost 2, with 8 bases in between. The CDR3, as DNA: TGTGCCAGCAGTGTAACAGTTAACACTGAAGCTTTCTTT. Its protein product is CASSVTVNTEAFF.

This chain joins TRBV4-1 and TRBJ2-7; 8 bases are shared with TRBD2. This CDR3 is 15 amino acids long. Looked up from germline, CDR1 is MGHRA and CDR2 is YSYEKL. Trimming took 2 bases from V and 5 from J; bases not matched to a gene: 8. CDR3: CASSQSGGRPHEQYF. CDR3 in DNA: TGCGCCAGCAGCCAATCAGGCGGGAGGCCGCACGAGCAGTACTTC.

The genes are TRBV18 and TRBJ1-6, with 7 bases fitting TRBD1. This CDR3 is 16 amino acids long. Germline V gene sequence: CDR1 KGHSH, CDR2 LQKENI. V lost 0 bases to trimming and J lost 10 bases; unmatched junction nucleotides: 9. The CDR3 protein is CASSPPGEGAWSPLHF. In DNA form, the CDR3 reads TGTGCCAGCTCACCACCTGGTGAGGGGGCATGGTCACCCCTCCACTTT.